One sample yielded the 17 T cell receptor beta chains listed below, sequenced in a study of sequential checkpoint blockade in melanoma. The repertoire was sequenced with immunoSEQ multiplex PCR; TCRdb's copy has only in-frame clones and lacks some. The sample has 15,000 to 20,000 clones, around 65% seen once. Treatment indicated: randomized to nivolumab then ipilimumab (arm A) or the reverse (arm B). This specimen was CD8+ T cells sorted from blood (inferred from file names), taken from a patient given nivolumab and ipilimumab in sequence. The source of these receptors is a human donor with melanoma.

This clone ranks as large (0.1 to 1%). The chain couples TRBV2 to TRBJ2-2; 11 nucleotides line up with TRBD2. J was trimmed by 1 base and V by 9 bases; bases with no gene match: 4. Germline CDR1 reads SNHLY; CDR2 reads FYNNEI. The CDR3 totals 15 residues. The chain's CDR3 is CAREGLAENTGELFF. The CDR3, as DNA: TGTGCCAGGGAGGGACTAGCGGAGAACACCGGGGAGCTGTTTTTT.

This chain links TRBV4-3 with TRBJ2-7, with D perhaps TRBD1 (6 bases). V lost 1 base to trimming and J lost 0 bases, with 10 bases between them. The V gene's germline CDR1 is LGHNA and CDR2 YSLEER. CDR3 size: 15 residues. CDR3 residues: CASSQGRGSSYEQYF. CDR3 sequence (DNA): TGCGCCAGCAGCCAAGGCAGGGGCTCCTCCTACGAGCAGTACTTC.

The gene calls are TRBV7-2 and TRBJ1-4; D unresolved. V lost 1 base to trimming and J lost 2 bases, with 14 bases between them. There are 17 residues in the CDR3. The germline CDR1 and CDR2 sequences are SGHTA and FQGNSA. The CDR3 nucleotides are TGTGCCAGCAGCTTAGTCGCCAGAACAACGACTAATGAAAAACTGTTTTTT. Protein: CASSLVARTTTNEKLFF.

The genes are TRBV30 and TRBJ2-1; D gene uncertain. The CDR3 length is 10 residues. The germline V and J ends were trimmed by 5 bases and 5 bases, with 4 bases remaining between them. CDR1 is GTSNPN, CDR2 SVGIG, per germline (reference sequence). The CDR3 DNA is TGTGCCTGGGGAGACAATGAGCAGTTCTTC. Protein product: CAWGDNEQFF.

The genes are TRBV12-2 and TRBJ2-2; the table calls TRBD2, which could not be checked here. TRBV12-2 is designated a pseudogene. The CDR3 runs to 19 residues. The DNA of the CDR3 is TGTGCAAGTCGCTTTGCAAAAGCCGGGACTAGCGTTTCCACCGGGGAGCTGTTTTTT. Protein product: CASRFAKAGTSVSTGELFF.

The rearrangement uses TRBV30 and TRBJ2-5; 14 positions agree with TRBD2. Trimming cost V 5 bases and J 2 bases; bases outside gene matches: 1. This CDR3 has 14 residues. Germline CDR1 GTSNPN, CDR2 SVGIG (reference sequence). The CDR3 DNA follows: TGTGCCTGGGGGACTAGCGGGGGACAAGAGACCCAGTACTTC. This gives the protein CAWGTSGGQETQYF.

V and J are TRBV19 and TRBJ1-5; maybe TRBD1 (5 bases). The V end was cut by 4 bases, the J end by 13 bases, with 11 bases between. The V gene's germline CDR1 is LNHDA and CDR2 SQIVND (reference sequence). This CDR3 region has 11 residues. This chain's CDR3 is CASSTARGQHF. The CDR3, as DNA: TGTGCCAGTAGTACAGCTAGGGGTCAGCATTTT. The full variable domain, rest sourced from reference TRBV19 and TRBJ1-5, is DGGITQSPKYLFRKEGQNVTLSCEQNLNHDAMYWYRQDPGQGLRLIYYSQIVNDFQKGDIAEGYSVSREKKESFPLTVTSAQKNPTAFYLCASSTARGQHFGDGTRLSIL.

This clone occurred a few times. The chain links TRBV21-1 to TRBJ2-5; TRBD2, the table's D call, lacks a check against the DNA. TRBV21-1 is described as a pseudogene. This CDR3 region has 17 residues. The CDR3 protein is CASTWTGDSGRVETQYF. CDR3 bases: TGTGCCAGCACCTGGACAGGGGATAGCGGGAGGGTCGAGACCCAGTACTTC.

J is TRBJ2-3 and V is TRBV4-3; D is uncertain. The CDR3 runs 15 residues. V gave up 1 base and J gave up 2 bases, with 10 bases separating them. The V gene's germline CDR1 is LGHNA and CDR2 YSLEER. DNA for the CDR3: TGCGCCAGCAGCCAAGGACAAATGATCACAGATACGCAGTATTTT. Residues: CASSQGQMITDTQYF.

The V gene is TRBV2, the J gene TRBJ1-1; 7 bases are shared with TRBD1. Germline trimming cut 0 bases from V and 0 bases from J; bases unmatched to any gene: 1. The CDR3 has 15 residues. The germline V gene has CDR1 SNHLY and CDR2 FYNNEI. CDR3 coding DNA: TGTGCCAGCAGTGAAGCAGGACAGGTGAACACTGAAGCTTTCTTT. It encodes CASSEAGQVNTEAFF.

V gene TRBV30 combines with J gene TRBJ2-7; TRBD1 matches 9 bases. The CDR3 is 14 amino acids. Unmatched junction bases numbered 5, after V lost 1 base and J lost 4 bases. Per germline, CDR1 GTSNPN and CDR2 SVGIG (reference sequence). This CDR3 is CAWSGDRGMYEQYF. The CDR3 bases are TGTGCCTGGAGTGGAGACAGGGGGATGTACGAGCAGTACTTC.

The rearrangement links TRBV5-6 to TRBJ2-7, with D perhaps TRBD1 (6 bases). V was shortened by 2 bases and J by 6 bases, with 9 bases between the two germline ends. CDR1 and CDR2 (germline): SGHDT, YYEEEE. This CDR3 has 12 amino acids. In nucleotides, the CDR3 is TGTGCCAGCAGCTTAGGGGGTACCGAGCAGTACTTC. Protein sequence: CASSLGGTEQYF.

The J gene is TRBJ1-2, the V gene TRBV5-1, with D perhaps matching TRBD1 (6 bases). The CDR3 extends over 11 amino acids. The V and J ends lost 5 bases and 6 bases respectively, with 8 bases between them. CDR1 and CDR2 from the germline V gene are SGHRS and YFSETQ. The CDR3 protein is CASRGQHGYTF. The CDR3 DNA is TGCGCCAGCAGAGGACAGCATGGCTACACCTTC.

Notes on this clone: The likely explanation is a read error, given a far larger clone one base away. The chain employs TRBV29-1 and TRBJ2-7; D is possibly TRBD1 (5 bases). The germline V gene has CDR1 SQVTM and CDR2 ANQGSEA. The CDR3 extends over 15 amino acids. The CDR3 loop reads CSVEVRTTSSYGQYF. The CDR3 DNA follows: TGCAGCGTTGAGGTTAGGACAACGAGCTCCTACGGGCAGTACTTC.

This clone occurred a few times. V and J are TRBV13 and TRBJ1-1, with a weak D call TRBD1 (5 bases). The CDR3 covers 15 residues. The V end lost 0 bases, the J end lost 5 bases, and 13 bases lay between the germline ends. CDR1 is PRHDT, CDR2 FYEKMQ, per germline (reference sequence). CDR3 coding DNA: TGTGCCAGCAGCTTAGGCCGGGGGGGAGCTACTGAAGCTTTCTTT. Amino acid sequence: CASSLGRGGATEAFF.

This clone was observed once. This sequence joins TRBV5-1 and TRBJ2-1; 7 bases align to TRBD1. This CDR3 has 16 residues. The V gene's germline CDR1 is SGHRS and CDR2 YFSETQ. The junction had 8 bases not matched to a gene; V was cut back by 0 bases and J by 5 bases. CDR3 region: CASSLARTGRNNEQFF. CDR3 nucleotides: TGCGCCAGCAGCTTGGCCAGGACAGGTAGGAACAATGAGCAGTTCTTC. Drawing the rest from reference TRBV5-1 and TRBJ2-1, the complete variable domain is KAGVTQTPRYLIKTRGQQVTLSCSPISGHRSVSWYQQTPGQGLQFLFEYFSETQRNKGNFPGRFSGRQFSNSRSEMNVSTLELGDSALYLCASSLARTGRNNEQFFGPGTRLTVL.

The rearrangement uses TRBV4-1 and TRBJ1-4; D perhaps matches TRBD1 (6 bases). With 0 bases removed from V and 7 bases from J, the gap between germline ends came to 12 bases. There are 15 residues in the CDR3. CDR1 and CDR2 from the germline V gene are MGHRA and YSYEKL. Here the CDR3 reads CASSQEGRGGEKLFF. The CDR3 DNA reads TGCGCCAGCAGCCAAGAAGGAAGAGGGGGTGAAAAACTGTTTTTT.